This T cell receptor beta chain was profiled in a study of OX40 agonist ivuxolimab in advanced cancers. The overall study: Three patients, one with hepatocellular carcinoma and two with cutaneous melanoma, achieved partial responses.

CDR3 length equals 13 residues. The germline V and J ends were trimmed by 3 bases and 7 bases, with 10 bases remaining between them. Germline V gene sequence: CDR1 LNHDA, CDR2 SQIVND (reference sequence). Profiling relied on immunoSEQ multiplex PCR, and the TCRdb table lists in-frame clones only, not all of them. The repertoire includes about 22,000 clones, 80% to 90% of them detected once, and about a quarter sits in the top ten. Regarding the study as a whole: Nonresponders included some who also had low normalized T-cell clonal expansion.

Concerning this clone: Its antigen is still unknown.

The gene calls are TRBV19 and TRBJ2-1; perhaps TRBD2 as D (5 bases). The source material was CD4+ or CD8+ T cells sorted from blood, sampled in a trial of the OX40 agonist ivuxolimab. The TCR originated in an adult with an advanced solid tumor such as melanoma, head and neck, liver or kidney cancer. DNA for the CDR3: TGTGCCAGTAGTATGGGTCCGGGAAATGAGCAGTTCTTC. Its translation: CASSMGPGNEQFF.